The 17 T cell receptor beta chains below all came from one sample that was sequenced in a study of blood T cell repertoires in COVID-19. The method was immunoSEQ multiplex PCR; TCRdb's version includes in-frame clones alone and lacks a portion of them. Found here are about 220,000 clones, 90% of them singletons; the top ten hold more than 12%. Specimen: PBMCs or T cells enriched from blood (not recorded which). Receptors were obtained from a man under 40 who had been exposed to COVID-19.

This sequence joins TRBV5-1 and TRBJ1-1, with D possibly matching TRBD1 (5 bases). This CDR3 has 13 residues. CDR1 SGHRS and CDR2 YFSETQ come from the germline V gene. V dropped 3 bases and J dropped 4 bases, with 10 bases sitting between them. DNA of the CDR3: TGCGCCAGCAGCTACTTGGGGGGCACTGAAGCTTTCTTT. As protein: CASSYLGGTEAFF.

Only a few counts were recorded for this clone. The DNA for the CDR3 is TGTGCCAGTAGTTCTGGGAGCTCCGACTCCATGAACACTGAAGCTTTCTTT. Protein: CASSSGSSDSMNTEAFF. The rearrangement links TRBV19 to TRBJ1-1, with D unresolved. Trimming took 5 bases from V and 0 from J, leaving 19 bases between them. Per germline, CDR1 LNHDA and CDR2 SQIVND (reference sequence). CDR3 length: 17 residues.

CDR3 DNA sequence: TGTGCCAGCAGTGCACAGTCCTACGAGCAGTACTTC. The encoded protein is CASSAQSYEQYF. V is TRBV2 and J is TRBJ2-7; D ambiguous. V was pared by 4 bases and J by 1 base, with 5 bases between. CDR1 SNHLY and CDR2 FYNNEI come from the germline V gene. This CDR3 comprises 12 residues.

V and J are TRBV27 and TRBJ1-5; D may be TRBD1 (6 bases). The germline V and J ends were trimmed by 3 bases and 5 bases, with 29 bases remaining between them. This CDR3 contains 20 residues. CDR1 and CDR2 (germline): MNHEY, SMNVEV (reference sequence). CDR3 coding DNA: TGTGCCAGCAGTTTTATTCTCGTACAGGGAGGGATCCCAACCCATCAGCCCCAGCATTTT. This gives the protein CASSFILVQGGIPTHQPQHF.

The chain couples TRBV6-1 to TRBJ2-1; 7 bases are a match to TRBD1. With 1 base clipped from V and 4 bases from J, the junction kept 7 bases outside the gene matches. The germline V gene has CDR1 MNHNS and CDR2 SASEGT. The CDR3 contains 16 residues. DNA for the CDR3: TGTGCCAGCAGTGAAGTTCTAGGGACAGCGTACAATGAGCAGTTCTTC. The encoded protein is CASSEVLGTAYNEQFF.

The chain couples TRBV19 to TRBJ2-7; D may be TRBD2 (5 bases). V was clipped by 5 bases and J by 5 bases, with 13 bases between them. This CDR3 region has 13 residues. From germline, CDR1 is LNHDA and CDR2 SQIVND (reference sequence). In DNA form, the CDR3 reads TGTGCCAGTAGTTCGAGAGGGAATAACGAGCAGTACTTC. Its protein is CASSSRGNNEQYF.

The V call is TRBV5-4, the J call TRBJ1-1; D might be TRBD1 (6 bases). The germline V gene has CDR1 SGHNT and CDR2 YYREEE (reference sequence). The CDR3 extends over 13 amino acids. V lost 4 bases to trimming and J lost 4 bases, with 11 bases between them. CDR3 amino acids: CASSGGHSTEAFF. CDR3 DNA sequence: TGTGCCAGCAGCGGGGGACACAGCACTGAAGCTTTCTTT.

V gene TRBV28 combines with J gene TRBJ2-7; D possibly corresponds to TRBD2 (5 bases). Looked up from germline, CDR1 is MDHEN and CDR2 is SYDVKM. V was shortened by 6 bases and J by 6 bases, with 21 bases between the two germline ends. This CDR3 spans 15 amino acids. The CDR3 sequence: CASSYTGSQVGEQYF. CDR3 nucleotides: TGTGCCAGCAGCTATACGGGGTCCCAGGTTGGCGAGCAGTACTTC. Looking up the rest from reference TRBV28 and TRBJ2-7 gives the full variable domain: DVKVTQSSRYLVKRTGEKVFLECVQDMDHENMFWYRQDPGLGLRLIYFSYDVKMKEKGDIPEGYSVSREKKERFSLILESASTNQTSMYLCASSYTGSQVGEQYFGPGTRLTVT.

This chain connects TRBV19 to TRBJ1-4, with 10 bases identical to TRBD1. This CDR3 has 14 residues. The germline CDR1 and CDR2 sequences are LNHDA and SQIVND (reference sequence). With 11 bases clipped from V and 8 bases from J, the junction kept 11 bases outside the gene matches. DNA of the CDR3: TGTGCCGGACAGGGGGAACAGGAGAGGGAAAAACTGTTTTTT. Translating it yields CAGQGEQEREKLFF.

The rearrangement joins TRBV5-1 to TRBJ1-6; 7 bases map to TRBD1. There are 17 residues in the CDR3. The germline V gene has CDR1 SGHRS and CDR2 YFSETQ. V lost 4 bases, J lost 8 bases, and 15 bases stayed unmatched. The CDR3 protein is CASSQGGGRGRHSPLHF. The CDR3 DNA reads TGCGCCAGCAGCCAGGGGGGCGGAAGGGGGCGTCATTCACCCCTCCACTTT.

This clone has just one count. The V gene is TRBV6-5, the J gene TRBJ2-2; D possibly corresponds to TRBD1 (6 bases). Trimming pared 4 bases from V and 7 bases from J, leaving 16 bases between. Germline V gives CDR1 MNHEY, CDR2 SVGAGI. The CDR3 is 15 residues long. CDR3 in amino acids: CASSSLGQKGGELFF. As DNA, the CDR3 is TGTGCCAGCAGTTCGCTTGGACAGAAGGGCGGGGAGCTGTTTTTT.

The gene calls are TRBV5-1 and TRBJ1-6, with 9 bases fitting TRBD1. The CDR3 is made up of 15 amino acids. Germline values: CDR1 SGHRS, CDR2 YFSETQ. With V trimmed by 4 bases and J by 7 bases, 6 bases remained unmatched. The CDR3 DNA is TGCGCCAGCAGCCCCCGGACAGGGGAGAATTCACCCCTCCACTTT. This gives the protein CASSPRTGENSPLHF.

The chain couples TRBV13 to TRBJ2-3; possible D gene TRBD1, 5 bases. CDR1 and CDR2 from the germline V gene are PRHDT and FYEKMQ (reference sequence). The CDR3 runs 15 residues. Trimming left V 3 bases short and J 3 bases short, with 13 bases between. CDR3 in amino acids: CASSFPTETTDTQYF. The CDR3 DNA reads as TGTGCCAGCAGCTTTCCGACAGAGACTACAGATACGCAGTATTTT.

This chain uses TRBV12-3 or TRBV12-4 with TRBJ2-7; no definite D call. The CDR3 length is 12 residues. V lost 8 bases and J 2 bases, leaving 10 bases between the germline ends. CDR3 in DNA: TGTGCCAGCGGGCAGTTTACCTACGAGCAGTACTTC. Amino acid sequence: CASGQFTYEQYF.

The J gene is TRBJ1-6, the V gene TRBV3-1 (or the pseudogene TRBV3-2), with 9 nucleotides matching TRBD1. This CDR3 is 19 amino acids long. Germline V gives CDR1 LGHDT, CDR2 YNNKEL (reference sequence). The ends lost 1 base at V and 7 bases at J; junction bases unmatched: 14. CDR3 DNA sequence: TGTGCCAGCAGCCAAGCCTCTCCGGGACAGGGATTAGGGAATTCACCCCTCCACTTT. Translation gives CASSQASPGQGLGNSPLHF.

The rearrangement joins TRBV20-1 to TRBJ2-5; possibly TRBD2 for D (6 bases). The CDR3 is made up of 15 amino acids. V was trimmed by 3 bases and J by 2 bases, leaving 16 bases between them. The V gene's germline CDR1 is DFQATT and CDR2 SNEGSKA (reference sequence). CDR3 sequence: CSASTVAATQETQYF. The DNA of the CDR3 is TGCAGTGCTAGTACCGTAGCGGCCACTCAAGAGACCCAGTACTTC.

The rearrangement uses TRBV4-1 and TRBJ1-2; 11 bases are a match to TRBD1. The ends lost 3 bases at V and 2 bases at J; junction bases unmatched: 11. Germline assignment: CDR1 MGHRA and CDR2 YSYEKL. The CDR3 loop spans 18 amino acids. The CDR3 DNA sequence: TGCGCCAGCAGCCAGTTCTTCCGGGACAGGGGGAGGAACTATGGCTACACCTTC. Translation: CASSQFFRDRGRNYGYTF.